The clone carrying this T cell receptor (beta chain) is a singleton in its sample. No antigen is known for it. This sample was included in a study of shared clonotypes between healthy human individuals. Study observations and caveats: It was the few donors that limited the genetic and exposure-history diversity represented. Only blood underwent sampling, and tissue repertoires likely differ.

Nashville, Tennessee was home to all donors, each a Caucasian adult. Sequencing was at deep level. This table comes from immunoSEQ multiplex PCR, and its TCRdb copy is limited to in-frame clones, with some not included. The sample lists about 480,000 clones; around 79% were seen once. The CDR3 loop spans 17 amino acids. V was trimmed by 0 bases and J by 4 bases, leaving 16 bases between them. Germline V gene lookup returns CDR1 LNHNV and CDR2 YYDKDF (reference sequence). The chain carries TRBV15 and TRBJ1-3, with a tentative D call TRBD1 (6 bases). The sample comprised PBMCs. The receptor comes from a middle-aged woman in good health. Some clones in this sample may be carry-over from other donors' samples. The CDR3 here is CATSRDLGGLLGNTIYF. CDR3 sequence (DNA): TGTGCCACCAGCAGAGATCTCGGGGGGCTCTTGGGAAACACCATATATTTT.